This T cell receptor beta chain was observed in a study of Graves' ophthalmopathy and Graves' hyperthyroidism (dated by TCRdb to the late 2010s). Context from the whole study: Peripheral blood was collected at initial diagnosis, prior to any treatment. The study used signatures of the TCR beta repertoire to tell Graves' ophthalmopathy apart from Graves' hyperthyroidism and to predict which patients would progress to ophthalmopathy. In total, 135 blood samples were TCR-sequenced: approximately 42 ophthalmopathy, some 80 hyperthyroidism and some 17 hyperthyroidism-to-ophthalmopathy patients. A discovery set of 100 patients (more than 40 ophthalmopathy, approximately 58 stable hyperthyroidism) was enrolled to explore V-J signatures distinguishing ophthalmopathy from hyperthyroidism. The independent validation cohort included approximately 19 hyperthyroidism patients plus 17 patients who later progressed from hyperthyroidism to ophthalmopathy. T-cell repertoires of thyroid tissue and blood were compared in about 6 hyperthyroidism patients. Once sampling was done, hyperthyroidism patients were given methimazole at a starting dose of 30 mg daily, while ophthalmopathy patients were given high-dose intravenous methylprednisolone. The 100 or so discovery patients were randomly split 7:3 into training and test sets.

Stable hyperthyroidism was defined as no progression to ophthalmopathy within 18 months of follow-up. Hyperthyroidism patients were newly diagnosed, with disease duration under 2 months, and aged 18 to 65 years. Patients were excluded if they had other autoimmune diseases, uncontrolled infections, pregnancy or lactation. Clinical symptoms, serum thyroxine, TRAb, thyroid ultrasound and orbital computed tomography formed the basis of the diagnosis. PBMCs were isolated from more than 8 ml of fresh peripheral blood by Ficoll-Paque density gradient centrifugation. Total RNA was extracted with Trizol reagent and quality-checked on an Agilent 2100 Bioanalyzer. V is shortened by 8 bases, J by 0 bases, and the region joining them spans 8 bases. CDR1 is given as MNHEY and CDR2 as SVGEGT, both from the germline V gene. The CDR3, from cysteine to phenylalanine, totals 12 residues. The retained sequence is limited to the CDR3, 36 bases, with the frame set at the first base.

Turning to this clonotype: It has no known antigen specificity. No base quality information exists; no much larger clone differs at one position.

Overall study outcomes, separate from this receptor: Sample size was not predetermined statistically, and investigators were not blinded to group allocation. Most expanded thyroid clonotypes with a frequency above 0.001 also appeared in blood, which suggests that blood repertoires may reflect the immune response in the thyroid. In validation, the model predicted ophthalmopathy progression with about 71% sensitivity and less than 80% specificity; approximately 12 predicted patients were CT-confirmed with GO in a median of around 6.5 months. In cross-validation, the 13-signature model distinguished ophthalmopathy from stable hyperthyroidism with just over 85% sensitivity and approximately 81% specificity, while in the test set the corresponding values were approximately 79% and 70%.

TCR beta CDR3 regions were amplified from RNA transcripts for repertoire sequencing. HTBI primers and the Qiagen OneStep RT-PCR kit were used in a first-round RT-PCR, which was followed by a second-round multiplex PCR, size selection and purification. Libraries were sequenced paired-end with 100 bp reads on an Illumina HiSeq2000. The authors' analysis ran thus. SOAPnuke was used to process the reads, removing any read that contained adapters or uncalled bases, had a mean Phred below 15, or lacked an exact match to the constant primer or identifier. High-quality paired reads were merged with COPE v1.2.5. Each unique nucleotide sequence was defined as a clonotype, and clonotypes were aligned to IMGT TRB V, D and J references with MiTCR v1.1. The analysis was limited to V-J combinations with a frequency above 0.0001, which together covered about 99% of the repertoires. For each V-J combination, a TCR clonal expansion and chaos score was defined as F50 clonal expansion divided by the chaos observed in the TCRdist matrix. Welch's t-statistics and random forest were used to narrow the features down to 13 V-J combinations, which were then fed into a naive Bayes classifier. The similarity between thyroid and blood repertoires was quantified using the Morisita-Horn index. TCRdb's own reprocessing of the public reads used fastp at Q25 and MiXCR and kept productive beta chains. Under each unique CDR3 protein, matching rows form one entry showing the most common genes and DNA. The V and J calls reflect TCRdb's pipeline rather than the authors' work. The sample table lists hundreds of thousands of distinct CDR3 sequences, more than 20% of them with a count of one. The ten largest clones add up to more than 2.5% of the sample.

The chain employs TRBV6-2 or TRBV6-3 and TRBJ2-7; the D gene is possibly TRBD1 or TRBD2, with 5 bases matching each. The receptor comes from a woman between 18 and 29 years old with stable Graves' hyperthyroidism. Donor details come from another sample of the same person, matched by shared clones. The specimen sequenced was peripheral blood. In nucleotide form, the sequence is TGTGCCAGCGGGACGGTCTCCTACGAGCAGTACTTC. It translates as CASGTVSYEQYF.